Sequencing of this TCR beta chain was carried out in a study of T cells in Graves' hyperthyroidism and ophthalmopathy. Findings and caveats of the study: Among clonotypes expanded in thyroid above 0.001, most were also found in blood. A model built on 13 V-J features separated ophthalmopathy from stable hyperthyroidism.

This clonotype is a singleton in its sample. Its antigen is still unknown. RNA transcripts gave rise to amplified TCR beta CDR3 regions. A set of HTBI primers served as the primers for a first-round RT-PCR of the TCR CDR3. TCRdb re-derived calls from the multiplex PCR reads in MiXCR, one entry per CDR3 protein. The table has 550,000 to 600,000 distinct CDR3 sequences, around 45% seen once; the top ten hold roughly 19%. Exclusion of a patient resulted from uncontrolled infection, other autoimmune disease, pregnancy or lactation. Clinical symptoms, serum thyroxine, TRAb, thyroid ultrasound and orbital computed tomography established diagnosis. Trimming shortened V by 5 bases and J by 4 bases, and 24 bases separated the two germline ends. Germline V gene sequence: CDR1 MGHRA, CDR2 YSYEKL. CDR3 length equals 19 residues.

This clonotype was obtained from an adult woman with Graves' disease, either hyperthyroidism or ophthalmopathy (not recorded which). The sample consisted of peripheral blood or thyroid tissue (not recorded which). The V call is TRBV4-1, the J call TRBJ2-6; D is ambiguous. This CDR3 reads CASSFRAGRASSGANVLTF. The CDR3, as DNA: TGCGCCAGCAGCTTTCGGGCAGGACGTGCAAGCTCCGGGGCCAACGTCCTGACTTTC.